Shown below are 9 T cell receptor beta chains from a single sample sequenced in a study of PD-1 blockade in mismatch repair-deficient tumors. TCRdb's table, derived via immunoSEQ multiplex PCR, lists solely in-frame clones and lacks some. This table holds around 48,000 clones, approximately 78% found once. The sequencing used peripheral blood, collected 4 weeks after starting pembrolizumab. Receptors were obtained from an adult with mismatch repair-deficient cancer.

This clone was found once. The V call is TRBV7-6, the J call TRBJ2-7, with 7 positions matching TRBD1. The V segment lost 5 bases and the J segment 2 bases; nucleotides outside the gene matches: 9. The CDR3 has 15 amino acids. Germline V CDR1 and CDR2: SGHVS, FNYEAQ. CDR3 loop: CASSGDRAQPYEQYF. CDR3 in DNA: TGTGCCAGCAGCGGAGACAGGGCCCAACCCTACGAGCAGTACTTC.

The DNA for the CDR3 is TGTGCCAGCAGCCGAAAGGGAGCATGGCCCTACAATGAGCAGTTCTTC. Residues: CASSRKGAWPYNEQFF. The chain links TRBV11-2 to TRBJ2-1, with a possible D match to TRBD2 (5 bases). Per the germline V gene, CDR1 is SGHAT and CDR2 is FQNNGV. With 5 bases removed from V and 2 bases from J, the gap between germline ends came to 16 bases. This CDR3 spans 16 amino acids.

The CDR3 loop reads CASSPAVWNEQFF. CDR3 in DNA: TGTGCCAGCAGCCCCGCGGTATGGAATGAGCAGTTCTTC. The chain is built from TRBV7-2 and TRBJ2-1; D is uncertain. From germline, CDR1 is SGHTA and CDR2 FQGNSA. The CDR3 has 13 residues. The V and J ends lost 5 bases and 7 bases respectively, with 12 bases between them.

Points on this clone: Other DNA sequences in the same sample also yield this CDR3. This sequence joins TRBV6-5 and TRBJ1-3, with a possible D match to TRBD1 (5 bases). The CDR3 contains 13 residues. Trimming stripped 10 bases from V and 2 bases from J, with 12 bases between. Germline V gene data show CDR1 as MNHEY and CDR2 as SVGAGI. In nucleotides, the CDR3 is TGTGCCACTCGGGGGGGGGCTGGAAACACCATATATTTT. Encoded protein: CATRGGAGNTIYF.

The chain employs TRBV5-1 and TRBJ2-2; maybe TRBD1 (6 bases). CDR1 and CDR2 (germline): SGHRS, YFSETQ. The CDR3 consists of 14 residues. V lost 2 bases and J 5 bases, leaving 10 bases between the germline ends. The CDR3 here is CASSLPGVTGELFF. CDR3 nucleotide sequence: TGCGCCAGCAGCTTACCAGGGGTAACCGGGGAGCTGTTTTTT.

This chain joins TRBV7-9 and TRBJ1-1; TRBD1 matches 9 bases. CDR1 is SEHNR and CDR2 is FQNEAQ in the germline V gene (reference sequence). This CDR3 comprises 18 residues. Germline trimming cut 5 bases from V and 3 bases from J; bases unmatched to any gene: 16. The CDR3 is CASSLRRGWDREDTEAFF. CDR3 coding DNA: TGTGCCAGCAGCCTTCGTAGGGGGTGGGACAGGGAGGACACTGAAGCTTTCTTT.

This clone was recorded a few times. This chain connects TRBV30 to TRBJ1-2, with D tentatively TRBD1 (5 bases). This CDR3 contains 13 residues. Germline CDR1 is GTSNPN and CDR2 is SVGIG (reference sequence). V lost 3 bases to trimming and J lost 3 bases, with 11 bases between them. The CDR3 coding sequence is TGTGCCTGGAGAGACAGAAACCACTATGGCTACACCTTC. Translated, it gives CAWRDRNHYGYTF.

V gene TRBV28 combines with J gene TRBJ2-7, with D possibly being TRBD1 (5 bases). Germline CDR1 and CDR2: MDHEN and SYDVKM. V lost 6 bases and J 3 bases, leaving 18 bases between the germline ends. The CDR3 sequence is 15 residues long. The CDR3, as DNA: TGTGCCAGCAGGCCCCAGGGCGCAAGGGGCTACGAGCAGTACTTC. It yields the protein CASRPQGARGYEQYF.

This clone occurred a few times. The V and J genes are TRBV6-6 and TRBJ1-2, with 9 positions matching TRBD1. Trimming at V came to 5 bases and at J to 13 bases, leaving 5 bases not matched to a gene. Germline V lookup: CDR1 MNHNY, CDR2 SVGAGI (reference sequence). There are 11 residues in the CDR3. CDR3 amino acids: CASSPGQGSTF. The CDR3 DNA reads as TGTGCCAGCAGTCCGGGACAGGGTTCCACCTTC.